This TCR beta chain was found in a study of cytomegalovirus exposure and HLA in healthy donors. Study-wide findings and caveats: It was taken for granted in presence/absence analyses that sequencing depth across donors was roughly uniform.

The CDR3 consists of 15 residues. Germline CDR1 is SGHRS and CDR2 is YFSETQ. V was pared by 3 bases and J by 3 bases, with 8 bases of the junction left unmatched. Use of 60 Vbeta and 13 Jbeta primers characterized the PCR. Assay: immunoSEQ multiplex PCR; the TCRdb copy retains only in-frame clones and omits some. The table lists approximately 130,000 clones, with 2% in the top ten. Details on this clone: Antigen: not known.

The chain links TRBV5-1 to TRBJ2-7; the match to TRBD1 covers 8 bases. This TCR was recovered from a woman aged 55-75 years in good health and CMV-seronegative. Sequencing was carried out using PBMCs. The CDR3 spells CASSWGTGLGYEQYF. DNA of the CDR3: TGCGCCAGCAGCTGGGGGACAGGTCTTGGCTACGAGCAGTACTTC.